This is a list of T cell receptor beta chains from one sample in a study of identical twins. TCRdb analysed the 5' RACE reads with MiXCR anew, one entry per CDR3 protein. The table has 500,000 to 600,000 distinct CDR3 sequences, about 20% seen once. The sample also formed part of further work on T cells expressing NK-cell markers.

What was sequenced was CD4+ T cells sorted from blood. The receptors derive from a woman under 30 in good health. Both conserved end residues are part of each CDR3. The D gene is left open where the match is weak. Clone size is stated in some rows and not others, as once, few, many or a class when expanded.

v_gene,d_gene,abundance,j_gene,CDR3aa,CDR3nt
TRBV27,NA,NA,TRBJ2-7,CASSPLGERPNEQYF,TGTGCCAGCAGTCCCTTGGGGGAGAGGCCCAACGAGCAGTACTTC
TRBV20-1,NA,NA,TRBJ1-2,CSARSQILSWGYTF,TGCAGTGCCAGATCGCAGATTCTTTCATGGGGCTACACCTTC
TRBV2,NA,NA,TRBJ2-5,CASRRTNQETQYF,TGTGCCAGCAGGAGGACAAACCAAGAGACCCAGTACTTC
TRBV20-1,NA,few,TRBJ2-5,CSASIRGETQYF,TGCAGTGCTAGTATACGGGGCGAGACCCAGTACTTC
TRBV18,NA,NA,TRBJ2-1,CASSPLGARNEQFF,TGTGCCAGCTCACCCCTGGGCGCGCGAAATGAGCAGTTCTTC
TRBV11-2,NA,few,TRBJ2-1,CASTLGWADEQFF,TGTGCCAGCACTCTGGGGTGGGCCGATGAGCAGTTCTTC
TRBV15,NA,NA,TRBJ2-1,CATSRRPSPRDARAGYYNEQFF,TGTGCCACCAGCAGACGACCCTCGCCTCGGGACGCGCGGGCTGGGTACTACAATGAGCAGTTCTTC
TRBV4-3,NA,few,TRBJ2-6,CASSQDLGDYSGANVLTF,TGCGCCAGCAGCCAAGATCTCGGCGATTACTCTGGGGCCAACGTCCTGACTTTC
TRBV29-1,TRBD2,NA,TRBJ2-3,CSGTSGSTADTQYF,TGCAGCGGAACTAGCGGGAGTACCGCAGATACGCAGTATTTT
TRBV9,TRBD1,few,TRBJ1-1,CASSVGMGTGGRGEAFF,TGTGCCAGCAGCGTAGGAATGGGGACAGGGGGCCGAGGTGAAGCTTTCTTT
TRBV12-3/TRBV12-4,TRBD1,NA,TRBJ1-6,CASSSGDTGARNSPLHF,TGTGCCAGCAGTTCCGGAGATACAGGGGCTAGAAATTCACCCCTCCACTTT
TRBV12-3/TRBV12-4,NA,NA,TRBJ1-2,CASTSRRTAEDGYTF,TGTGCCAGCACTTCTCGAAGGACCGCGGAGGATGGCTACACCTTC
TRBV12-3/TRBV12-4,NA,few,TRBJ2-1,CASSLSRTYNEQFF,TGTGCCAGCAGTTTATCCAGGACCTACAATGAGCAGTTCTTC
TRBV4-2,NA,few,TRBJ1-4,CASSPGTHGEKLFF,TGTGCCAGCAGTCCCGGGACGCACGGTGAAAAACTGTTTTTT
TRBV5-1,TRBD2,few,TRBJ2-5,CASSRTSGKETQYF,TGCGCCAGCAGCCGGACTAGCGGGAAAGAGACCCAGTACTTC
TRBV28,NA,many,TRBJ2-4,CATGGTRGIQYF,TGTGCCACAGGTGGGACAAGAGGCATTCAGTACTTC
TRBV2,NA,NA,TRBJ1-2,CATRTASYGYTF,TGTGCCACCCGGACAGCGAGCTATGGCTACACCTTC
TRBV6-1,NA,few,TRBJ1-6,CASRAQGNSPLHF,TGTGCCAGCCGCGCACAGGGTAATTCACCCCTCCACTTT
TRBV6-2/TRBV6-3,NA,NA,TRBJ2-1,CASSYSLHGQRKILNEQFF,TGTGCCAGCAGTTACTCCCTCCACGGTCAGCGGAAAATCCTCAATGAGCAGTTCTTC
TRBV5-1,TRBD1,many,TRBJ1-5,CASSGGTGEDQPQHF,TGCGCCAGCAGCGGAGGGACAGGGGAAGATCAGCCCCAGCATTTT
TRBV6-5,NA,few,TRBJ2-5,CASSYLSAGLSETQYF,TGTGCCAGCAGTTACCTTTCGGCAGGATTGAGCGAGACCCAGTACTTC
TRBV6-5,NA,NA,TRBJ1-1,CASSYSAGGRGDTEAFF,TGTGCCAGCAGTTACTCTGCCGGGGGACGGGGAGACACTGAAGCTTTCTTT
TRBV23-1,TRBD1,NA,TRBJ2-1,CATHRGLGGEQFF,TGCGCCACCCACAGGGGGCTAGGGGGTGAGCAGTTCTTC
TRBV11-2,NA,NA,TRBJ2-3,CASRDPTGSTDTQYF,TGTGCCAGCCGTGATCCCACAGGAAGCACAGATACGCAGTATTTT
TRBV20-1,TRBD2,NA,TRBJ2-1,CSGAGGRISYNEQFF,TGCAGCGGAGCGGGAGGGAGAATATCCTACAATGAGCAGTTCTTC
TRBV5-1,NA,NA,TRBJ2-7,CASSSDAGGQGRGYEQYF,TGCGCCAGCAGCTCCGACGCGGGTGGTCAGGGTAGGGGCTACGAGCAGTACTTC
TRBV18,NA,few,TRBJ2-7,CASSPWEGGREQYF,TGTGCCAGCTCACCATGGGAGGGGGGCCGGGAGCAGTACTTC
TRBV7-9,TRBD1,once,TRBJ1-2,CATKGQANYGYTF,TGTGCCACAAAGGGACAGGCTAACTATGGCTACACCTTC
TRBV29-1,NA,NA,TRBJ1-1,CSADSPEAFF,TGCAGCGCCGATAGCCCTGAAGCTTTCTTT
TRBV9,NA,NA,TRBJ2-7,CASSKGGGSQYF,TGTGCCAGCAGCAAAGGTGGTGGGTCGCAGTACTTC
TRBV9,NA,NA,TRBJ1-1,CASSVGPQTEAFF,TGTGCCAGCAGCGTTGGGCCCCAGACTGAAGCTTTCTTT
TRBV12-3/TRBV12-4,NA,few,TRBJ2-3,CASSFRGGGDTQYF,TGTGCCAGCAGTTTCAGGGGCGGGGGAGATACGCAGTATTTT
TRBV5-1,NA,few,TRBJ2-1,CASSFNEGNEQFF,TGCGCCAGCAGCTTTAACGAGGGCAATGAGCAGTTCTTC
TRBV11-2,TRBD2,few,TRBJ2-6,CASSSRTSGGTSGANVLTF,TGTGCCAGCAGCTCGAGGACTAGCGGGGGGACCTCTGGGGCCAACGTCCTGACTTTC
TRBV11-2,NA,once,TRBJ1-6,CASSTAANSPLHF,TGTGCCAGCAGCACTGCCGCCAATTCACCCCTCCACTTT
TRBV18,NA,NA,TRBJ2-7,CASSPRGAISYEQYF,TGTGCCAGCTCACCACGAGGTGCGATCTCCTACGAGCAGTACTTC
TRBV4-3,NA,NA,TRBJ2-7,CASSQDAQPSGEKYF,TGCGCCAGCAGCCAAGACGCGCAGCCGTCGGGAGAAAAGTACTTC
TRBV29-1,NA,few,TRBJ2-1,CSARDNNNEQFF,TGCAGCGCCCGGGACAACAACAATGAGCAGTTCTTC
TRBV6-1,NA,many,TRBJ2-2,CASRPRTTGELFF,TGTGCCAGCAGACCCCGAACCACCGGGGAGCTGTTTTTT
TRBV5-1,TRBD2,few,TRBJ2-5,CASSSGGPRETQYF,TGCGCCAGCAGCTCGGGGGGGCCGCGAGAGACCCAGTACTTC